These 31 T cell receptor beta chains were sequenced from one sample in a study of T cell repertoires in cytomegalovirus infection. In TCRdb, the reads were re-called with MiXCR into one record per CDR3 protein. The top ten clones hold 3.5% to 4.5% of a sample with a few hundred thousand distinct CDR3 sequences, roughly 9.5% of them seen once. The sample consisted of PBMCs. The receptors stem from a human donor in good health (CMV status not recorded). Some clones in this sample may be carry-over from other donors' samples.

The chain couples TRBV7-2 to TRBJ2-6; the match to TRBD1 covers 8 bases. Germline lookup yields CDR1 SGHTA and CDR2 FQGNSA. The CDR3 is 18 amino acids. V lost 5 bases, J lost 0 bases, and 9 bases stayed unmatched. Here the CDR3 DNA reads TGTGCCAGCAGCAACCCCCGGACAGGGTTCTCTGGGGCCAACGTCCTGACTTTC. Translated, it gives CASSNPRTGFSGANVLTF.

The V and J genes are TRBV28 and TRBJ2-3; 13 bases fit TRBD2. Per germline, CDR1 MDHEN and CDR2 SYDVKM. V shed 10 bases and J 7 bases; nucleotides not matched to a gene: 8. The CDR3 runs 14 residues. Written as DNA, the CDR3 is TGTGCCATCCGGACTAGCGGGAGTTCCAATACGCAGTATTTT. Protein product: CAIRTSGSSNTQYF.

This clonotype showed up many times. The rearrangement links TRBV20-1 to TRBJ2-3, with D possibly being TRBD1 (6 bases). Germline V gene data show CDR1 as DFQATT and CDR2 as SNEGSKA (reference sequence). The CDR3 loop spans 14 amino acids. With 5 bases removed from V and 1 base from J, the gap between germline ends came to 13 bases. CDR3 residues: CSASGVLGTDTQYF. The CDR3 DNA is TGCAGTGCTTCAGGGGTTCTCGGCACAGATACGCAGTATTTT.

V is TRBV12-3 or TRBV12-4 and J is TRBJ2-3; TRBD2 aligns across 12 bases. The CDR3 has 15 residues. With 6 bases clipped from V and 9 bases from J, the junction kept 10 bases outside the gene matches. In nucleotides, the CDR3 is TGTGCCAGCAGGCTAGCGGGAGGGCGGGGTGGAACGCAGTATTTT. This codes for CASRLAGGRGGTQYF.

The rearrangement links TRBV7-2 to TRBJ2-1; D is uncertain. The germline V gene has CDR1 SGHTA and CDR2 FQGNSA. Trimming removed 5 bases from V and 4 bases from J, with 9 bases in between. The CDR3 has 13 amino acids. CDR3 bases: TGTGCCAGCAGCCCAAGACGGTACAATGAGCAGTTCTTC. This translates into CASSPRRYNEQFF.

This clonotype was seen repeatedly, ten times or more. The chain employs TRBV7-2 and TRBJ2-7, with 11 bases that match TRBD1. V shed 2 bases, J shed 2 bases, and the junction held 5 bases outside the gene matches. Germline V gives CDR1 SGHTA, CDR2 FQGNSA. This CDR3 spans 16 amino acids. CDR3 amino acids: CASSLSGTGGPYEQYF. CDR3 DNA sequence: TGTGCCAGCAGCTTATCCGGGACAGGGGGGCCCTACGAGCAGTACTTC.

The chain carries TRBV7-2 and TRBJ1-1; TRBD1 is a possible D gene (5 bases). The CDR3 covers 18 residues. Germline V gene sequence: CDR1 SGHTA, CDR2 FQGNSA. V lost 1 base, J lost 1 base, and 19 bases lay in between. CDR3 sequence reads: CASSLGGARQRKNTEAFF. The CDR3 region has the DNA TGTGCCAGCAGCTTAGGGGGCGCACGACAGCGGAAGAACACTGAAGCTTTCTTT.

This clonotype has at least ten counts. This rearrangement joins TRBV6-6 to TRBJ1-4; 10 nucleotides line up with TRBD1. This CDR3 comprises 15 residues. Trimming cost V 4 bases and J 6 bases; bases outside gene matches: 5. Per the germline V gene, CDR1 is MNHNY and CDR2 is SVGAGI (reference sequence). This CDR3 reads CASSSTTGGDEKLFF. The CDR3 bases are TGTGCCAGCAGTTCCACGACAGGGGGCGATGAAAAACTGTTTTTT.

A few counts support this clonotype. The chain's CDR3 is CASSSRQGNTDTQYF. The CDR3 nucleotides are TGTGCCAGCAGCTCCAGACAGGGAAATACAGATACGCAGTATTTT. The chain has TRBV7-2 and TRBJ2-3; TRBD1 matches at 7 bases. Germline values: CDR1 SGHTA, CDR2 FQGNSA. The CDR3 sequence is 15 residues long. Germline trimming cut 4 bases from V and 3 bases from J; bases unmatched to any gene: 7.

This clonotype has a count of ten or more. The J gene is TRBJ2-1, the V gene TRBV7-2; 10 bases match TRBD2. Germline V gene data show CDR1 as SGHTA and CDR2 as FQGNSA. Trimming at V came to 4 bases and at J to 4 bases, leaving 7 bases not matched to a gene. CDR3 length: 16 amino acids. The chain's CDR3 is CASSSSLAGAYNEQFF. In nucleotides, the CDR3 is TGTGCCAGCAGCTCCTCTCTAGCGGGAGCTTACAATGAGCAGTTCTTC.

This clonotype was seen ten or more times. The chain joins TRBV7-2 to TRBJ1-6; 8 nucleotides match TRBD1. The CDR3 contains 14 residues. Trimming at V came to 6 bases and at J to 6 bases, leaving 4 bases not matched to a gene. Germline V lookup: CDR1 SGHTA, CDR2 FQGNSA. CDR3 region: CASRLTGGNSPLHF. The CDR3 coding sequence is TGTGCCAGCAGGCTCACAGGGGGTAATTCACCCCTCCACTTT.

V and J are TRBV20-1 and TRBJ1-1; TRBD1 aligns across 7 bases. The V and J ends lost 5 bases and 3 bases, in that order; junction bases with no gene match: 3. This CDR3 region has 12 residues. The germline CDR1 and CDR2 sequences are DFQATT and SNEGSKA (reference sequence). In DNA form, the CDR3 reads TGCAGTGCTCCAGGGGGGGACACTGAAGCTTTCTTT. The encoded protein is CSAPGGDTEAFF.

This clonotype was counted a few times. The genes are TRBV13 and TRBJ2-1; D unresolved. There are 13 residues in the CDR3. The germline gives CDR1 PRHDT, CDR2 FYEKMQ (reference sequence). Trimming shortened V by 5 bases and J by 2 bases, and 7 bases separated the two germline ends. CDR3: CASSIGPYNEQFF. The CDR3 bases are TGTGCCAGCAGCATTGGACCCTACAATGAGCAGTTCTTC.

This clonotype was detected ten times or more. This sequence joins TRBV7-2 and TRBJ2-2; 9 nucleotides match TRBD1. The CDR3 extends over 17 amino acids. CDR1 is SGHTA and CDR2 is FQGNSA in the germline V gene. V lost 5 bases to trimming and J lost 0 bases; unmatched junction nucleotides: 7. In DNA form, the CDR3 reads TGTGCCAGCAGCACGTGGACAGGGGCGACGAACACCGGGGAGCTGTTTTTT. This translates into CASSTWTGATNTGELFF.

This clonotype was seen only a few times. The CDR3 loop reads CSVARTSGSTDTQYF. In DNA, the CDR3 is TGCAGCGTTGCACGGACTAGCGGGAGCACAGATACGCAGTATTTT. The chain joins TRBV29-1 to TRBJ2-3; 11 bases agree with TRBD2. This CDR3 has 15 residues. The J segment lost 0 bases and the V segment lost 4 bases, leaving 3 bases of the junction unmatched. Germline assignment: CDR1 SQVTM and CDR2 ANQGSEA.

This clonotype appeared a few times. The J gene is TRBJ2-3, the V gene TRBV7-2; maybe TRBD2 (5 bases). CDR3 length: 15 residues. Deletions cut 5 bases from V and 2 bases from J, with 14 bases between. Germline values: CDR1 SGHTA, CDR2 FQGNSA. The CDR3 protein is CASSPDYLNTDTQYF. The CDR3 coding sequence is TGTGCCAGCAGCCCCGACTATTTGAACACAGATACGCAGTATTTT. The whole variable domain, remainder taken from reference TRBV7-2 and TRBJ2-3, is GAGVSQSPSNKVTEKGKDVELRCDPISGHTALYWYRQSLGQGLEFLIYFQGNSAPDKSGLPSDRFSAERTGGSVSTLTIQRTQQEDSAVYLCASSPDYLNTDTQYFGPGTRLTVL.

Comment on this clonotype: This may arise from a read error, as a much more abundant clone is one base away. The chain links TRBV2 to TRBJ2-1, with TRBD2 identical over 9 bases. CDR1 and CDR2 from the germline V gene are SNHLY and FYNNEI. Unmatched junction bases numbered 13, after V lost 10 bases and J lost 9 bases. The CDR3 totals 14 residues. The CDR3 loop is CANRAGLAGPEQFF. CDR3 nucleotides: TGTGCCAACAGGGCTGGGCTAGCGGGACCTGAGCAGTTCTTC.

This clonotype was detected only a few times. The rearrangement joins TRBV12-3 or TRBV12-4 to TRBJ2-1, with D perhaps matching TRBD1 (5 bases). This CDR3 is 12 amino acids long. V was trimmed by 6 bases and J by 12 bases, leaving 15 bases between them. The CDR3 region has the DNA TGTGCCAGCAGAACGCAGGGTATTGGGCAGTTCTTC. This encodes CASRTQGIGQFF.

This clonotype occurred many times. DNA of the CDR3: TGTGCCAGTAGGAGCGGGGGCTCTGGAAACACCATATATTTT. Protein product: CASRSGGSGNTIYF. The chain uses TRBV19 and TRBJ1-3, with a tentative D call TRBD1 (5 bases). Germline V gene sequence: CDR1 LNHDA, CDR2 SQIVND (reference sequence). The ends were cut back, 6 bases at V and 0 bases at J, with 9 bases in the middle. The CDR3 sequence is 14 residues long.

The rearrangement links TRBV7-6 to TRBJ2-3, with 11 bases aligning to TRBD2. V was clipped by 3 bases and J by 2 bases; unmatched bases: 4. The CDR3 runs 16 residues. Germline V CDR1 and CDR2: SGHVS, FNYEAQ. The CDR3 loop reads CASSFRLAGPTDTQYF. The CDR3 DNA reads TGTGCCAGCAGCTTTCGACTAGCGGGACCCACAGATACGCAGTATTTT.

This clonotype has a handful of counts. The V call is TRBV6-5, the J call TRBJ1-1; D unclear. The CDR3 has 12 residues. CDR1 and CDR2 (germline): MNHEY, SVGAGI. The V and J ends lost 8 bases and 2 bases respectively, with 9 bases between them. The DNA for the CDR3 is TGTGCCAGCCGCACATCAAACACTGAAGCTTTCTTT. This translates into CASRTSNTEAFF.

This chain joins TRBV11-2 and TRBJ1-3; TRBD1 might be the D (6 bases). Germline-derived CDR1 and CDR2 are SGHAT and FQNNGV. With 2 bases removed from V and 4 bases from J, the gap between germline ends came to 15 bases. The CDR3 consists of 16 residues. The CDR3: CASSLRGGALGNTIYF. The CDR3 nucleotides read TGTGCCAGCAGCTTACGTGGGGGCGCGCTCGGAAACACCATATATTTT.

This clonotype was observed many times. The chain carries TRBV2 and TRBJ2-5; D is perhaps TRBD1 or TRBD2 (6 bases each). The CDR3 runs 15 residues. Germline-derived CDR1 and CDR2 are SNHLY and FYNNEI. The ends were cut back, 7 bases at V and 1 base at J, with 16 bases in the middle. The chain's CDR3 is CASNNGGHSQETQYF. As DNA, the CDR3 is TGTGCCAGCAATAACGGGGGACACTCCCAAGAGACCCAGTACTTC. Full variable domain (rest looked up from reference TRBV2 and TRBJ2-5): EPEVTQTPSHQVTQMGQEVILRCVPISNHLYFYWYRQILGQKVEFLVSFYNNEISEKSEIFDDQFSVERPDGSNFTLKIRSTKLEDSAMYFCASNNGGHSQETQYFGPGTRLLVL.

This clonotype was picked up many times. The rearrangement joins TRBV7-2 to TRBJ2-5; 7 nucleotides agree with TRBD1. V was clipped by 5 bases and J by 7 bases; unmatched bases: 10. Germline V CDR1 and CDR2: SGHTA, FQGNSA. CDR3 length: 14 residues. CDR3 bases: TGTGCCAGCAGCCCCCGGGACAGTTTGGGGACCCAGTACTTC. As protein: CASSPRDSLGTQYF.

This clonotype was counted at least ten times. The genes are TRBV28 and TRBJ1-2; D is uncertain. Germline V gives CDR1 MDHEN, CDR2 SYDVKM. Trimming left V 3 bases short and J 7 bases short, with 9 bases between. This CDR3 spans 12 amino acids. The CDR3 DNA sequence: TGTGCCAGCAGTTTGGTATCGAGTGGCTACACCTTC. This encodes CASSLVSSGYTF.

V usage is TRBV3-1 and J usage is TRBJ1-4; D gene ambiguous. Germline V gene data show CDR1 as LGHDT and CDR2 as YNNKEL (reference sequence). This CDR3 has 17 amino acids. The V end was cut by 2 bases, the J end by 8 bases, with 21 bases between. CDR3 DNA: TGTGCCAGCAGCCAACTGCCGATTCTACCCTCGGAAGAAAAACTGTTTTTT. It yields the protein CASSQLPILPSEEKLFF. Drawing the rest from reference TRBV3-1 and TRBJ1-4, the complete variable domain is DTAVSQTPKYLVTQMGNDKSIKCEQNLGHDTMYWYKQDSKKFLKIMFSYNNKELIINETVPNRFSPKSPDKAHLNLHINSLELGDSAVYFCASSQLPILPSEEKLFFGSGTQLSVL.

This clonotype occurred many times. This sequence joins TRBV7-9 and TRBJ2-7; D is unclear. There are 13 residues in the CDR3. V lost 3 bases and J 6 bases, leaving 12 bases between the germline ends. CDR1 is SEHNR, CDR2 FQNEAQ, per germline (reference sequence). The DNA for the CDR3 is TGTGCCAGCAGCTTGGGGTTTTCGGGCGAGCAGTACTTC. It translates to CASSLGFSGEQYF. Together with reference TRBV7-9 and TRBJ2-7, the CDR3 gives the full variable domain: DTGVSQNPRHKITKRGQNVTFRCDPISEHNRLYWYRQTLGQGPEFLTYFQNEAQLEKSRLLSDRFSAERPKGSFSTLEIQRTEQGDSAMYLCASSLGFSGEQYFGPGTRLTVT.

The chain links TRBV28 to TRBJ2-7; D possibly corresponds to TRBD1 (6 bases). Germline-derived CDR1 and CDR2 are MDHEN and SYDVKM. This CDR3 contains 16 residues. Trimming pared 5 bases from V and 0 bases from J, leaving 17 bases between. The CDR3 is CASSPATGSGSYEQYF. CDR3 in DNA: TGTGCCAGCAGTCCCGCCACAGGGTCAGGCTCCTACGAGCAGTACTTC.

This clonotype occurred a few times. V usage is TRBV3-1 and J usage is TRBJ1-3; the D gene is possibly TRBD1 (5 bases). Germline loops: CDR1 LGHDT, CDR2 YNNKEL (reference sequence). The length of the CDR3 is 18 residues. The V end lost 4 bases, the J end lost 0 bases, and 19 bases lay between the germline ends. The CDR3, as DNA: TGTGCCAGCAGCCCCTCATCCGGGACGGTGCTCTCTGGAAACACCATATATTTT. Residues: CASSPSSGTVLSGNTIYF.

A few counts support this clonotype. The chain links TRBV12-3 or TRBV12-4 to TRBJ2-7; no reliable D call. The V end was cut by 3 bases, the J end by 2 bases, with 20 bases between. The CDR3 length is 17 residues. In DNA, the CDR3 is TGTGCCAGCAGTTTGCCCTCCAAAGGCACTTTCCCCTACGAGCAGTACTTC. It translates to CASSLPSKGTFPYEQYF.

V is TRBV7-4 and J is TRBJ2-7, with 8 bases fitting TRBD1. The CDR3 has 15 amino acids. Germline values: CDR1 SGHVT, CDR2 SQSDAQ. The V segment lost 2 bases and the J segment 5 bases; nucleotides outside the gene matches: 8. DNA for the CDR3: TGTGCCAGCAGCTTAAATTCAGGGGGCAATCACGAGCAGTACTTC. Protein: CASSLNSGGNHEQYF.